Presented here are 10 T cell receptor beta chains from one specimen sequenced in a study of Ad26.COV2.S vaccination and SARS-CoV-2 variants (dated by TCRdb to about 2021). In the paper's terms, the treatment or condition label means: some 20 received Ad26.COV2.S at low or high dose, single or two shots; about five received placebo; per-sample allocation not given. Repertoires of vaccine and placebo recipients were sequenced from samples taken on day 63 after the first injection. Library prep was done by the immunoSEQ multiplex PCR assay. As stored in TCRdb, this immuneACCESS dataset retains in-frame rearrangements with V and J assigned. A fraction of the clones does not appear; measured against another copy, unresolved V genes explain less than half of the discrepancy, and the remainder lacks a known reason. In this sample the table shows over 450,000 clones, 89% of which occur a single time. The ten largest clones capture over 1.5% of the sample.

This sample comprised peripheral blood, obtained in a trial of Ad26.COV2.S vaccine versus placebo. The receptors shown here come from a person aged 18-60 years who received the Ad26.COV2.S COVID-19 vaccine or a placebo.

This sequence joins TRBV13 and TRBJ2-3; D may be TRBD1 (5 bases). V was cut by 5 bases and J by 2 bases, with 14 bases left in between. The CDR3 spans 15 residues. The germline gives CDR1 PRHDT, CDR2 FYEKMQ (reference sequence). The CDR3, as DNA: TGTGCCAGCAGCAGGGGCGCAGCAACCACAGATACGCAGTATTTT. It is translated as CASSRGAATTDTQYF.

The chain carries TRBV29-1 and TRBJ2-7, with D possibly TRBD2 on 6 matching bases. CDR3 size: 15 residues. CDR1 is SQVTM, CDR2 ANQGSEA, per germline. The V and J ends lost 7 bases and 2 bases respectively, with 21 bases between them. The DNA of the CDR3 is TGCAGCGCCCGTAACCGGGAGACGGGCGCCTACGAGCAGTACTTC. It specifies CSARNRETGAYEQYF.

This chain joins TRBV28 and TRBJ1-2, with D perhaps matching TRBD1 (6 bases). V gave up 3 bases and J gave up 8 bases, with 25 bases separating them. The germline gives CDR1 MDHEN, CDR2 SYDVKM. The CDR3 is made up of 17 amino acids. In nucleotides, the CDR3 is TGTGCCAGCAGTTTTCCCGGAGCCGCAGGGGCGTCGGGAGGCTACACCTTC. It codes for CASSFPGAAGASGGYTF.

The chain is built from TRBV29-1 and TRBJ1-4; D is uncertain. The CDR3 contains 13 residues. V dropped 5 bases and J dropped 8 bases, with 15 bases sitting between them. Per the germline V gene, CDR1 is SQVTM and CDR2 is ANQGSEA. In DNA, the CDR3 is TGCAGCGTTAGCATTCAAGGACGCGAAAAACTGTTTTTT. This gives the protein CSVSIQGREKLFF.

The V call is TRBV4-3, the J call TRBJ2-1; 11 bases align to TRBD2. Per germline, CDR1 LGHNA and CDR2 YSLEER. The CDR3 runs 20 residues. Trimming removed 0 bases from V and 5 bases from J; junction bases left unmatched: 15. The CDR3 region has the DNA TGCGCCAGCAGCCAAGATAATCGGGCTAGCGGGGGGACTGGCGACAATGAGCAGTTCTTC. Translation gives CASSQDNRASGGTGDNEQFF.

The chain employs TRBV6-6 and TRBJ2-7, with 7 bases that match TRBD1. Germline CDR1 reads MNHNY; CDR2 reads SVGAGI (reference sequence). The CDR3 consists of 13 residues. V was pared by 7 bases and J by 5 bases, with 8 bases of the junction left unmatched. The CDR3 region has the DNA TGTGCCAGCATTTTCGACAGGGACCACGAGCAGTACTTC. Translation: CASIFDRDHEQYF.

This CDR3 reads CASSPRSSGQDGKTQYF. CDR3 nucleotides: TGTGCCAGCTCACCACGCTCTAGCGGACAAGACGGGAAGACCCAGTACTTC. This chain links TRBV18 with TRBJ2-5; 7 nucleotides match TRBD2. The CDR3 has 17 amino acids. Per the germline V gene, CDR1 is KGHSH and CDR2 is LQKENI. V lost 1 base, J lost 6 bases, and 14 bases stayed unmatched.

This clone was found once. The chain has TRBV2 and TRBJ1-2; a weak D match, TRBD1 (5 bases). V lost 0 bases and J 4 bases, leaving 15 bases between the germline ends. There are 16 residues in the CDR3. In germline, CDR1 is SNHLY, CDR2 FYNNEI. The CDR3, as DNA: TGTGCCAGCAGTGAAGCGCCCCAGGGACCTACCTATGGCTACACCTTC. The encoded protein is CASSEAPQGPTYGYTF.

The V call is TRBV4-2, the J call TRBJ1-2; 7 bases are shared with TRBD1. The CDR3 has 12 residues. Germline assignment: CDR1 LGHNA and CDR2 YNFKEQ. Trimming removed 4 bases from V and 8 bases from J; junction bases left unmatched: 4. CDR3 nucleotides: TGTGCCAGCAGCCCGACAGGGTACGGCTACACCTTC. Translated: CASSPTGYGYTF.

Written as DNA, the CDR3 is TGCGCCAGCAGCCGAGCGGGGGGACAGATCAGCAATCAGCCCCAGCATTTT. The encoded protein is CASSRAGGQISNQPQHF. This rearrangement joins TRBV5-1 to TRBJ1-5; 7 bases line up with TRBD1. Germline V gene lookup returns CDR1 SGHRS and CDR2 YFSETQ. Germline trimming cut 4 bases from V and 1 base from J; bases unmatched to any gene: 11. The CDR3 spans 17 residues.